This T cell receptor beta chain was sequenced during a study of T-cell memory formation after mild COVID-19. Trimming left V 1 base short and J 6 bases short, with 13 bases between. There are 15 residues in the CDR3. TCRdb itself ran the 5' RACE reads through MiXCR, one entry per CDR3 protein. Of approximately 110,000 distinct CDR3 sequences listed, 22% were seen once; the top ten hold approximately 41%. The chain combines TRBV12-3 or TRBV12-4 with TRBJ1-5; possible D gene TRBD1, 5 bases. The sequenced material came from PBMCs or a T cell subset sorted from them (not recorded which). This sequence was found in a man between 18 and 29 years old who had mild COVID-19 (a few samples of this study predate the infection). Cell type and time point are not known. The CDR3 nucleotides read TGTGCCAGCAGTTTAGGGGCAGGGTTGGGTCAGCCCCAGCATTTT. Encoded protein: CASSLGAGLGQPQHF.